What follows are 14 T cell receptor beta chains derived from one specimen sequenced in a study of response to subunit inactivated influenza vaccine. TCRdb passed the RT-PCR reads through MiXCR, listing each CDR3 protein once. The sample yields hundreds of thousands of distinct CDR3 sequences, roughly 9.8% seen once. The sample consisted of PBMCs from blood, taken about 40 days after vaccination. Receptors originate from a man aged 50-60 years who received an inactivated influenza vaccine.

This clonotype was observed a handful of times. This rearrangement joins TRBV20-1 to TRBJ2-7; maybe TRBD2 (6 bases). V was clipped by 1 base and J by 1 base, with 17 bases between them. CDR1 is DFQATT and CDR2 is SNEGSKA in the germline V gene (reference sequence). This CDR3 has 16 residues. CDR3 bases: TGCAGTGCTAGAGCCCCGATTACTAGCAGTTCCTACGAGCAGTACTTC. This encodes CSARAPITSSSYEQYF.

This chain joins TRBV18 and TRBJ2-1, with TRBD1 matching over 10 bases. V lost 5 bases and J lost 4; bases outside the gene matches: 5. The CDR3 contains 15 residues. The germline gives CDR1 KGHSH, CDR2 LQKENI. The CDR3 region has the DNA TGTGCCAGCTCATCCGGACAGGGGGAATACAATGAGCAGTTCTTC. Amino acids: CASSSGQGEYNEQFF.

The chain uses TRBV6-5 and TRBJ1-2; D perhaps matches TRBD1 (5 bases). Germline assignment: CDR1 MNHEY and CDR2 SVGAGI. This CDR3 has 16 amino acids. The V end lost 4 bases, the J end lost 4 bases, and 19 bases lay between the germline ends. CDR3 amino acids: CASSSKPNQGAYGYTF. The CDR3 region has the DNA TGTGCCAGCAGTTCTAAGCCTAACCAGGGTGCCTATGGCTACACCTTC.

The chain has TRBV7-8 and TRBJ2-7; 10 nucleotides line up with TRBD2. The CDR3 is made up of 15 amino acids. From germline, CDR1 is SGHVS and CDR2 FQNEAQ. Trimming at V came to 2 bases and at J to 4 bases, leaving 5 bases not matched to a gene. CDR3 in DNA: TGTGCCAGCAGCTTAACCGGGACTAGCGAGTACGAGCAGTACTTC. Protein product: CASSLTGTSEYEQYF.

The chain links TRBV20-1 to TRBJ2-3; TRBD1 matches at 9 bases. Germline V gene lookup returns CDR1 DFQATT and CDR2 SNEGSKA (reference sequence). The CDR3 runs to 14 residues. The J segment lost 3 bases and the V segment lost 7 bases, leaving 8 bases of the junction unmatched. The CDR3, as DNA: TGCAGTGTGAACCGGGACAGGGCTACAGATACGCAGTATTTT. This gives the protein CSVNRDRATDTQYF.

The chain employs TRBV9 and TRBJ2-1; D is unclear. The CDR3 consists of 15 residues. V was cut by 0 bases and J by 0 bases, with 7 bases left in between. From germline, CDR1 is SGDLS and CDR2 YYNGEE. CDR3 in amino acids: CASSVDVVSYNEQFF. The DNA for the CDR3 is TGTGCCAGCAGCGTAGACGTGGTCTCCTACAATGAGCAGTTCTTC.

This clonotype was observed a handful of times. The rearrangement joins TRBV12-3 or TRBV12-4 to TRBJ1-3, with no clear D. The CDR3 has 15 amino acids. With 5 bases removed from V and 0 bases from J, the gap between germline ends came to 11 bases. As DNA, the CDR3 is TGTGCCAGCAGTGACCGGGTTCTCTCTGGAAACACCATATATTTT. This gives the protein CASSDRVLSGNTIYF.

The DNA of the CDR3 is TGTGCCAGCAGCTTTGGTATAGGGGAACAAGAGACCCAGTACTTC. Translating it yields CASSFGIGEQETQYF. The V and J genes are TRBV7-9 and TRBJ2-5, with D perhaps TRBD1 (5 bases). The CDR3 totals 15 residues. Trimming left V 3 bases short and J 2 bases short, with 13 bases between. CDR1 is SEHNR, CDR2 FQNEAQ, per germline (reference sequence). Complete variable domain (other parts from reference TRBV7-9 and TRBJ2-5): DTGVSQNPRHKITKRGQNVTFRCDPISEHNRLYWYRQTLGQGPEFLTYFQNEAQLEKSRLLSDRFSAERPKGSFSTLEIQRTEQGDSAMYLCASSFGIGEQETQYFGPGTRLLVL.

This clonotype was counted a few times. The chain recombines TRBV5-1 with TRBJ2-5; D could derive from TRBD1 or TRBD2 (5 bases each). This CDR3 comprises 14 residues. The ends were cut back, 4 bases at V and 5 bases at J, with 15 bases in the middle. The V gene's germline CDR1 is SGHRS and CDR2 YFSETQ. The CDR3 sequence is CASSTGEWGETQYF. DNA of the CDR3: TGCGCCAGCAGCACCGGGGAATGGGGGGAGACCCAGTACTTC.

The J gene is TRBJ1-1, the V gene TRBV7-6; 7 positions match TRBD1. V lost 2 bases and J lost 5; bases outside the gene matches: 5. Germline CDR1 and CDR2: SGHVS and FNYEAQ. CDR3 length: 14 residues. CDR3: CASSLNPDRTEAFF. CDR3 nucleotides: TGTGCCAGCAGCTTAAACCCGGACAGGACTGAAGCTTTCTTT.

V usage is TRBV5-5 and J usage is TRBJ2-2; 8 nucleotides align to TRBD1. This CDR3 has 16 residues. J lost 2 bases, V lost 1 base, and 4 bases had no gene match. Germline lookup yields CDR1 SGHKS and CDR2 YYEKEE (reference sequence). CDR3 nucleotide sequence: TGTGCCAGCAGCTTGCGGACAGGGACTAACACCGGGGAGCTGTTTTTT. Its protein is CASSLRTGTNTGELFF.

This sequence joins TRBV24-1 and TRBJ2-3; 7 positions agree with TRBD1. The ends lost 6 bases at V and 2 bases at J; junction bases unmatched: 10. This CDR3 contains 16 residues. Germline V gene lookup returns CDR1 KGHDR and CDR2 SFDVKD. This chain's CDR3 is CATSPVGTDLTDTQYF. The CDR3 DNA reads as TGTGCCACCAGTCCAGTCGGGACAGATCTCACAGATACGCAGTATTTT.

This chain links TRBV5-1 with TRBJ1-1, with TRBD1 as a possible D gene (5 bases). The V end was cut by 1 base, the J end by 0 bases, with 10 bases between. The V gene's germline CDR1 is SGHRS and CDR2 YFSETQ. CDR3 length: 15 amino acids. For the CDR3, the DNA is TGCGCCAGCAGCTTGTCGGCAGGGCTGAACACTGAAGCTTTCTTT. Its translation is CASSLSAGLNTEAFF. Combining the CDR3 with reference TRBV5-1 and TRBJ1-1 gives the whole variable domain KAGVTQTPRYLIKTRGQQVTLSCSPISGHRSVSWYQQTPGQGLQFLFEYFSETQRNKGNFPGRFSGRQFSNSRSEMNVSTLELGDSALYLCASSLSAGLNTEAFFGQGTRLTVV.

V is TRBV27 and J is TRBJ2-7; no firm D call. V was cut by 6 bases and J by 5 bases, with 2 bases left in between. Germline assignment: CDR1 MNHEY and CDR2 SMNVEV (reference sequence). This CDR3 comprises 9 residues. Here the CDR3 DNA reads TGTGCCAGCAGAAACGAGCAGTACTTC. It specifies CASRNEQYF.